This TCR beta chain was obtained from a study of T cell responses to AZD1222 COVID-19 vaccine. Profiled with immunoSEQ multiplex PCR; TCRdb holds only in-frame clones, not every one. The sample comprises 150,000 or so clones, around 90% of which are singletons, and 1.4% to 1.5% rests with the top ten. The germline V gene has CDR1 SGHDT and CDR2 YYEEEE. The CDR3 is 15 amino acids. Trimming removed 4 bases from V and 7 bases from J, with 20 bases in between. The V gene is TRBV5-6, the J gene TRBJ2-5; D tentatively fits TRBD1 or TRBD2 (5 bases each). The sequence came from an adult in good health. Sequenced material: peripheral blood, taken on day 0 of AZD1222 vaccination. CDR3 loop: CASSPWDRLKLTQYF. For the CDR3, the DNA is TGTGCCAGCAGCCCCTGGGACCGCCTCAAGCTGACCCAGTACTTC.